Listed below are T cell receptor beta chains from one sample, sequenced in a study of blood T cell repertoires in COVID-19. TCRdb keeps only in-frame clones here, not all; method: immunoSEQ multiplex PCR. Among roughly 410,000 clones listed, approximately 89% were seen once. Material: peripheral blood. Every receptor here comes from a woman in her forties with COVID-19, enrolled during active disease. Each CDR3 is given with its conserved first and last residue. D genes are given only for firm matches. Only some rows state a clone size, as once, few, many or a class for expanded clones.

v_gene	abundance	d_gene	j_gene	CDR3nt	CDR3aa
TRBV28	-	TRBD1	TRBJ1-2	TGTGCCAGCAGTTTGCCCTCCTTTGACAGGGGCAGTGGCTACACCTTC	CASSLPSFDRGSGYTF
TRBV10-3	few	TRBD1	TRBJ1-6	TGTGCCTCCTCGACAGGGCCTAATTCACCCCTCCACTTT	CASSTGPNSPLHF
TRBV3-1/TRBV3-2	once	TRBD1	TRBJ2-7	TGTGCCAGCAGGACACAGGGGTCCGAGCAGTACTTC	CASRTQGSEQYF
TRBV28	-	TRBD1	TRBJ2-7	TGTGCCAGCAGATCATTAAGTGATAGACAGGGGGTTAAGCAGTACTTC	CASRSLSDRQGVKQYF
TRBV19	-	-	TRBJ2-3	TGTGCCAGTACCATATCAGGCACAGATACGCAGTATTTT	CASTISGTDTQYF
TRBV10-3	-	-	TRBJ2-1	TGTGCCATCAGTGAGTACGGAGGGGTAGAAGATGAGCAGTTCTTC	CAISEYGGVEDEQFF
TRBV6-2/TRBV6-3	-	TRBD1	TRBJ2-7	TGTGCCAGCAGTTGGACAGGCGAGCAGTACTTC	CASSWTGEQYF
TRBV2	-	-	TRBJ2-3	TGTGCCAGCAGTGAAGGAGCGGTCACAGATACGCAGTATTTT	CASSEGAVTDTQYF
TRBV18	-	TRBD2	TRBJ2-3	TGTGCCAGCTCACCAGGACTAGCGGGGGGCATCACAGATACGCAGTATTTT	CASSPGLAGGITDTQYF
TRBV11-2	-	-	TRBJ1-4	TGTGCCAGCAGGGGGGGAGGGAGGAATGAAAAACTGTTTTTT	CASRGGGRNEKLFF
TRBV18	-	TRBD1	TRBJ1-4	TGTGCCAGCTCACCATGGACAGGGGATGAAAAACTGTTTTTT	CASSPWTGDEKLFF
TRBV18	-	TRBD1	TRBJ2-3	TGTGCCAGCTCACTCCTGGGGAACGCCGGACAGGGATCCCACACAGATACGCAGTATTTT	CASSLLGNAGQGSHTDTQYF
TRBV4-3	-	TRBD1	TRBJ1-6	TGCGCCAGCAGCCAAGATGGGACAGGGTATTCACCCCTCCACTTT	CASSQDGTGYSPLHF
TRBV19	-	-	TRBJ1-3	TGTGCCAGTAGTACGCGACGGAGCTCTGGAAACACCATATATTTT	CASSTRRSSGNTIYF
TRBV27	-	-	TRBJ1-6	TGTGCCAGCAGTCCTCTCCGTTCGAGACAGGCGGGCTCCTATAATTCACCCCTCCACTTT	CASSPLRSRQAGSYNSPLHF
TRBV9	once	-	TRBJ1-3	TGTGCCAGCAGCCCCAGGGTCCACAACACCATATATTTT	CASSPRVHNTIYF
TRBV5-4	-	TRBD1	TRBJ1-5	TGTGCCAGCAGCTCCGGGACAGGGACTCAGCCCCAGCATTTT	CASSSGTGTQPQHF
TRBV30	-	TRBD2	TRBJ2-3	TGTGCCTGGAGCTCAGGGACTACCCTAATCACAGATACGCAGTATTTT	CAWSSGTTLITDTQYF
TRBV28	-	-	TRBJ2-2	TGTGCCAGCAGTTTCCCTGGCCACGCCGGGGAGCTGTTTTTT	CASSFPGHAGELFF
TRBV12-3/TRBV12-4	-	-	TRBJ2-7	TGTGCCAGCAGTCGCGGGACGGACTACGAGCAGTACTTC	CASSRGTDYEQYF
TRBV2	once	TRBD1	TRBJ2-5	TGTGCCAGCAGTGAGACAGGGGGCGGGGAGACCCAGTACTTC	CASSETGGGETQYF
TRBV27	-	TRBD2	TRBJ2-7	TGTGCCAGCAGGACGGGACTACAATACGAGCAGTACTTC	CASRTGLQYEQYF
TRBV28	-	TRBD1	TRBJ1-1	TGTGCCAGCAGTACTCCGGACAGGGTAGGCCCTGAAGCTTTCTTT	CASSTPDRVGPEAFF
TRBV11-3	-	TRBD1	TRBJ2-2	TGTGCCAGCAGCGTATACACGACAGGGGCCATCACCGGGGAGCTGTTTTTT	CASSVYTTGAITGELFF